This TCR beta chain was recorded in a study of tumor and adjacent non-tumor tissue in lung cancer. Study-level findings and limits: Compared with tumor, normal lung showed significantly lower TCR diversity.

This clonotype was seen ten or more times. No antigen is known for it. This sample's RNA came from whole unsorted tissue. The library came from three nested PCR rounds adapted from ARM-PCR protocols. TCRdb processed the multiplex PCR reads anew with MiXCR; each CDR3 protein has one entry. The repertoire consists of roughly 220,000 distinct CDR3 sequences, with 70% to 75% occurring once and the leading ten covering 20% to 25%. In germline, CDR1 is DFQATT, CDR2 SNEGSKA (reference sequence). This CDR3 comprises 14 residues. Trimming removed 5 bases from V and 6 bases from J, with 17 bases in between. Sequences were obtained from lung tumor tissue. The chain recombines TRBV20-1 with TRBJ2-1, with D maybe TRBD1 (5 bases). This TCR was sampled from a man aged 60 to 69 with non-small cell lung cancer. The CDR3 nucleotides are TGCAGTGCTCTGGACACCCTAAGGCCCAATGAGCAGTTCTTC. Its translation is CSALDTLRPNEQFF.